This TCR beta chain was recorded in a study of blood T cell repertoires in COVID-19. Study-level information: Sample material is recorded as cDNA or gDNA derived from T cells, B-cell-depleted T cells, or PBMCs.

CDR1 is SEHNR and CDR2 is FQNEAQ in the germline V gene (reference sequence). V was trimmed by 7 bases and J by 0 bases, leaving 12 bases between them. The CDR3 is 14 amino acids. The repertoire was sequenced with immunoSEQ multiplex PCR; TCRdb's copy has only in-frame clones and lacks some. The sample has a few hundred thousand clones, 86% seen once; the top ten hold roughly 6.6%. Seattle patients were enrolled while actively infected and followed longitudinally. This clonotype originated in a woman aged 55-69 years with COVID-19, enrolled during active disease. Sequencing was carried out using peripheral blood. V gene TRBV7-9 combines with J gene TRBJ1-1; D is unresolved. Here the CDR3 reads CASKLQIMNTEAFF. The DNA for the CDR3 is TGTGCCAGCAAATTACAGATTATGAACACTGAAGCTTTCTTT.